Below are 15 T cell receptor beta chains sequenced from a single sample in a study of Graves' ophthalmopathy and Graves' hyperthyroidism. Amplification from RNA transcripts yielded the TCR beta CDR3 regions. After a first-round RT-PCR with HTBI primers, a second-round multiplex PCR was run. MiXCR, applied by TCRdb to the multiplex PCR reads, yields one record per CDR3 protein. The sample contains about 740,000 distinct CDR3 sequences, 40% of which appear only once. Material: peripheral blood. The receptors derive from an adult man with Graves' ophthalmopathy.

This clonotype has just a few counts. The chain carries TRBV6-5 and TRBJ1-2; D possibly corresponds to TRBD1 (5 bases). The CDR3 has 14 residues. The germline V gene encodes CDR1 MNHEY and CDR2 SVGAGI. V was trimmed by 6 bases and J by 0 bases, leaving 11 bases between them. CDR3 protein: CASRDMTTNYGYTF. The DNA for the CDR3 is TGTGCCAGCAGGGACATGACTACTAACTATGGCTACACCTTC.

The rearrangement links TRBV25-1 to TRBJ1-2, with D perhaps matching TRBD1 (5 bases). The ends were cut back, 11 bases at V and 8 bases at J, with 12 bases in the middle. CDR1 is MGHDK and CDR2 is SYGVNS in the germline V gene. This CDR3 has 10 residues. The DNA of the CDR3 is TGTGCCTCAGGGTCGGGCGGCTACACCTTC. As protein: CASGSGGYTF.

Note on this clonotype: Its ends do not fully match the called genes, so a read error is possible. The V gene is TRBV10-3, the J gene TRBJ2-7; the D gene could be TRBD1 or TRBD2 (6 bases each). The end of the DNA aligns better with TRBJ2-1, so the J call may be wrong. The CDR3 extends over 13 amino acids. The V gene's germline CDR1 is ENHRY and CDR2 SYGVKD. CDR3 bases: TGTGCCAGCAGTGACAGGAGGGGTAGTGAGCAGTTCTTC. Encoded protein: CASSDRRGSEQFF.

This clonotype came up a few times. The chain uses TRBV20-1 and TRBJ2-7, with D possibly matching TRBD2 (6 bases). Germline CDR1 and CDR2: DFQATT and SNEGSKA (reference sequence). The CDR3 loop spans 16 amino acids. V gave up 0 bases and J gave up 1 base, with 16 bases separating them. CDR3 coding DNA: TGCAGTGCTAGAGATTGGGTGGGAGGCCGTTCCTACGAGCAGTACTTC. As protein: CSARDWVGGRSYEQYF.

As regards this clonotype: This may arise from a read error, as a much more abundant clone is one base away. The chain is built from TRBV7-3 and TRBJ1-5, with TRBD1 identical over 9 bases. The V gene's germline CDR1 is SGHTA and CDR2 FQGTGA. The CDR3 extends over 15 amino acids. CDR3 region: CASSFPGTGNQSQHF. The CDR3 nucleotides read TGTGCCAGCAGCTTCCCCGGGACAGGGAATCAGTCCCAGCATTTT.

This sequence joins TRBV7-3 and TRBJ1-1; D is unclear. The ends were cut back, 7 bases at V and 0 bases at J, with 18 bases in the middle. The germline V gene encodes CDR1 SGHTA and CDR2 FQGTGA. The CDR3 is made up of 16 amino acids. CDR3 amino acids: CASTPAAREMNTEAFF. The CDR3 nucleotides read TGTGCCAGCACCCCCGCCGCCCGGGAGATGAACACTGAAGCTTTCTTT.

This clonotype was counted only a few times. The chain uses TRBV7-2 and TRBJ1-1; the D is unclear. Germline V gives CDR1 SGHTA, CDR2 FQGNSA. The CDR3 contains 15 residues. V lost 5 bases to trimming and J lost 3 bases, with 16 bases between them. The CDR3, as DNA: TGTGCCAGCAGCCCCCCGGTGGTATCGTACACTGAAGCTTTCTTT. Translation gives CASSPPVVSYTEAFF.

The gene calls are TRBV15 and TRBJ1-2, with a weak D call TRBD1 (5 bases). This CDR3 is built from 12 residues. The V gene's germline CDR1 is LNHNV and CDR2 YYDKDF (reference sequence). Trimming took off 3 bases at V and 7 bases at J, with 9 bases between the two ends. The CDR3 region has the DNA TGTGCCACCAGCAGTCGGGGACTTGGCTACACCTTC. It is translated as CATSSRGLGYTF.

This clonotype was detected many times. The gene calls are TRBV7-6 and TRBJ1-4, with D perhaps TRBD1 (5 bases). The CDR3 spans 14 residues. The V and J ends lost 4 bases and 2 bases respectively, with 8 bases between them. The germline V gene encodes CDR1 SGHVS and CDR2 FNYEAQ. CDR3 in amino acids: CASSSGRTNEKLFF. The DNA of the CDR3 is TGTGCCAGCAGCTCAGGGCGGACTAATGAAAAACTGTTTTTT. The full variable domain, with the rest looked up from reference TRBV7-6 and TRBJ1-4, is GAGVSQSPRYKVTKRGQDVALRCDPISGHVSLYWYRQALGQGPEFLTYFNYEAQQDKSGLPNDRFSAERPEGSISTLTIQRTEQRDSAMYRCASSSGRTNEKLFFGSGTQLSVL.

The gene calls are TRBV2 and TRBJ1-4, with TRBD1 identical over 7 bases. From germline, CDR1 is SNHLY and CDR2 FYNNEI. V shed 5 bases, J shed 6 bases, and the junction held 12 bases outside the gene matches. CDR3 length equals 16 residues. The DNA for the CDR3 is TGTGCCAGCAGTTGCTCCTACAGGGGCGAACATGAAAAACTGTTTTTT. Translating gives CASSCSYRGEHEKLFF.

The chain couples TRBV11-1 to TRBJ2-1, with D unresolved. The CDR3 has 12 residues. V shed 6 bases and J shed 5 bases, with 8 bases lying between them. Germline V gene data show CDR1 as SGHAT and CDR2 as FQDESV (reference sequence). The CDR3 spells CASSSDNNEQFF. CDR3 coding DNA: TGTGCCAGCAGTAGTGATAACAATGAGCAGTTCTTC.

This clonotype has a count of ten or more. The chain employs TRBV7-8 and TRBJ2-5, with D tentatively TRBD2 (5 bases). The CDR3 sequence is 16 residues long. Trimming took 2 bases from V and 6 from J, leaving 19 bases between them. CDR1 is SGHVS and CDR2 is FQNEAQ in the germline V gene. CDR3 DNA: TGTGCCAGCAGCTTACTTTTTGAACTAGATATGCAGACCCAGTACTTC. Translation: CASSLLFELDMQTQYF.

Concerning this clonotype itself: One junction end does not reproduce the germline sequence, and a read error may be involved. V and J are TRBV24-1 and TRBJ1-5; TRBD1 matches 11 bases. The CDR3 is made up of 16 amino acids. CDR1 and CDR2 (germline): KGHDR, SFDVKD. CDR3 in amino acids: CASSALGTGGDQPQHF. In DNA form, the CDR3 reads TGTGCCAGCAGTGCCCTTGGGACAGGGGGAGATCAGCCCCAGCATTTT.

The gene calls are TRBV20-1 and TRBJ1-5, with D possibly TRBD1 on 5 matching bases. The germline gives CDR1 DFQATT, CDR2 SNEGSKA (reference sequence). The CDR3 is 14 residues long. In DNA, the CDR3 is TGCAGCGCCCAGGACCAGGGTGTCAATCAGCCCCAGCATTTT. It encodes CSAQDQGVNQPQHF.

CDR3 bases: TGCAGTGCTAGAGATCGTTCTAGGTTTTACTCTGAAGCTTTCTTT. It yields the protein CSARDRSRFYSEAFF. The chain links TRBV20-1 to TRBJ1-1, with unresolved D. V was cut by 0 bases and J by 6 bases, with 17 bases left in between. Germline-derived CDR1 and CDR2 are DFQATT and SNEGSKA (reference sequence). This CDR3 region has 15 residues.